This is a list of T cell receptor beta chains from one sample in a study of T-cell reconstitution after alpha-beta-depleted transplantation in children. TCRdb re-called the PCR reads through MiXCR, storing one row per CDR3 protein. Here the sample spans almost 600,000 distinct CDR3 sequences, 20% to 30% being singletons. The sample consisted of PBMCs, taken before TCRalphabeta/CD19-depleted stem cell transplant. The receptors come from a boy in the first two years of life with Wiskott-Aldrich syndrome, due to receive a stem cell transplant. CDR3s include the opening cysteine and the closing phenylalanine or tryptophan. D genes are given only for firm matches. Size values are once, few and many counts, or a class for expanded clones, and some rows have none.

TGTGCCACCAGCATTGGGGAAGGCTCCTACAATGAGCAGTTCTTC | CATSIGEGSYNEQFF | few | . | TRBJ2-1 | TRBV15
TGCAGTGCTAGAGTAGCCGGGACAGAAGCTTTCTTT | CSARVAGTEAFF | . | . | TRBJ1-1 | TRBV20-1
TGTGCCAGCTCACGCGGGCCCCCAGAAGGGGACTACACCTTC | CASSRGPPEGDYTF | . | . | TRBJ1-2 | TRBV18
TGTGCCAGCAGTAACGGACACCATAGTTTTAATGAGCAGTTCTTC | CASSNGHHSFNEQFF | . | . | TRBJ2-1 | TRBV27
TGCAGTGCTAATGGTGGGAGGGGTTTTAACTATGAGCAGTTCTTC | CSANGGRGFNYEQFF | once | TRBD2 | TRBJ2-1 | TRBV20-1
TGTGCCATCGGGGCAGAGCCAGAGACCCAGTACTTC | CAIGAEPETQYF | . | . | TRBJ2-5 | TRBV10-3
TGCGCCAGCAGCCAAGATTACGGGAAGGAGCGGGATCCTTCCTACGAGCAGTACTTC | CASSQDYGKERDPSYEQYF | . | TRBD2 | TRBJ2-7 | TRBV4-1
TGCGCCAGCAGCTTGGCTGCGGGACAGAGTTACGAGCAGTACTTC | CASSLAAGQSYEQYF | . | . | TRBJ2-7 | TRBV5-1
TGTGCCAGCAGGACCCGGACAGGGGTTAGTGAAGCTTTCTTT | CASRTRTGVSEAFF | . | TRBD1 | TRBJ1-1 | TRBV6-1
TGTGCCAGCAGTTTATGGCCCACAGGGGGTGGGGAGCAGTACTTC | CASSLWPTGGGEQYF | few | TRBD1 | TRBJ2-7 | TRBV27
TGCGCCAGCAGTGCGGGAGTTGGGGCCAACGTCCTGACTTTC | CASSAGVGANVLTF | . | TRBD2 | TRBJ2-6 | TRBV5-1
TGTGCCAGCAGTGAATTCGGTAGGGAGACCCAGTACTTC | CASSEFGRETQYF | . | . | TRBJ2-5 | TRBV25-1
TGTGCCAGCAGTCCTCGGACCCCGCTCCTGTTGTACGAGCAGTACTTC | CASSPRTPLLLYEQYF | . | . | TRBJ2-7 | TRBV27
TGTGCCATCAGTGAACGGACAGGGAAAGAGACCCAGTACTTC | CAISERTGKETQYF | . | TRBD1 | TRBJ2-5 | TRBV10-3
TGCAGTGCTAGACGACCGGGACAGGGGTCCGAGCAGTACTTC | CSARRPGQGSEQYF | few | TRBD1 | TRBJ2-7 | TRBV20-1
TGCGCCAGCAGCATTGACCCCACCGGGGAGCTGTTTTTT | CASSIDPTGELFF | . | . | TRBJ2-2 | TRBV5-1